This passage covers 8 T cell receptor beta chains from one sample sequenced in a study of cytomegalovirus exposure and HLA in healthy donors. The PCR used 60 Vbeta and 13 Jbeta primers. The protocol was immunoSEQ multiplex PCR, while the TCRdb copy is restricted to in-frame clones and leaves out a portion. The data contain some 92,000 clones, around 80% of them singletons. The sequenced sample consisted of PBMCs. These receptors were collected from a man younger than 35 in good health and CMV-seropositive.

This chain connects TRBV29-1 to TRBJ2-1; D remains ambiguous. The CDR3 length is 12 residues. With 0 bases removed from V and 3 bases from J, the gap between germline ends came to 3 bases. Looked up from germline, CDR1 is SQVTM and CDR2 is ANQGSEA. The CDR3 nucleotides are TGCAGCGTTGAAGATCTCTACAATGAGCAGTTCTTC. Translated, it gives CSVEDLYNEQFF.

V usage is TRBV27 and J usage is TRBJ1-3; TRBD1 aligns across 8 bases. Germline assignment: CDR1 MNHEY and CDR2 SMNVEV (reference sequence). V trimming: 6 bases; J trimming: 4 bases; junction bases outside the gene matches: 8. The CDR3 is made up of 15 amino acids. The CDR3 DNA is TGTGCCAGCAGCCGTGACAGGGGTGCAGGAAACACCATATATTTT. Encoded protein: CASSRDRGAGNTIYF.

The sample holds one count of this clone. V and J are TRBV6-5 and TRBJ1-4; TRBD1 matches 12 bases. V shed 4 bases and J 8 bases; nucleotides not matched to a gene: 8. The V gene's germline CDR1 is MNHEY and CDR2 SVGAGI. The length of the CDR3 is 16 residues. CDR3 region: CASSSPGQGAREKLFF. The CDR3 region has the DNA TGTGCCAGCAGTTCCCCGGGACAGGGGGCTCGCGAAAAACTGTTTTTT.

The chain has TRBV6-1 and TRBJ2-7, with a possible D match to TRBD1 (6 bases). Looked up from germline, CDR1 is MNHNS and CDR2 is SASEGT. With 3 bases removed from V and 6 bases from J, the gap between germline ends came to 21 bases. The CDR3 is made up of 16 amino acids. The CDR3 DNA reads TGTGCCAGCAGTGAGAGGGGGTTCGAACGATCCGGCGAGCAGTACTTC. Its protein is CASSERGFERSGEQYF.

The V and J genes are TRBV5-4 and TRBJ2-1; D is perhaps TRBD2 (5 bases). The CDR3 has 14 residues. The germline V and J ends were trimmed by 4 bases and 4 bases, with 12 bases remaining between them. CDR1 SGHNT and CDR2 YYREEE come from the germline V gene (reference sequence). For the CDR3, the DNA is TGTGCCAGCAGCCGCTACGGGGTATACAATGAGCAGTTCTTC. This sequence encodes CASSRYGVYNEQFF.

This chain uses TRBV27 with TRBJ1-1; D is ambiguous. The CDR3 totals 14 residues. Between the trimmed V and J ends, which lost 5 bases and 4 bases, there was a span of 14 bases. From germline, CDR1 is MNHEY and CDR2 SMNVEV (reference sequence). The CDR3, as DNA: TGTGCCAGCAGTCCCGCCCGCACTGGCACTGAAGCTTTCTTT. Encoded protein: CASSPARTGTEAFF.

This chain joins TRBV6-5 and TRBJ1-1; maybe TRBD1 (6 bases). V was trimmed by 6 bases and J by 5 bases, leaving 13 bases between them. The CDR3 runs 13 residues. CDR1 is MNHEY, CDR2 SVGAGI, per germline. CDR3 amino acids: CASSGQSLTEAFF. The DNA for the CDR3 is TGTGCCAGCAGCGGACAGTCCCTAACTGAAGCTTTCTTT.

This clone has only one observation. This chain links TRBV30 with TRBJ2-5, with 8 bases matching TRBD1. Germline CDR1 GTSNPN, CDR2 SVGIG (reference sequence). Trimming at V came to 4 bases and at J to 7 bases, leaving 11 bases not matched to a gene. The CDR3 totals 14 residues. CDR3 DNA: TGTGCCTGGATGGTCAGGGGGCGCGGAGGGACCCAGTACTTC. It translates to CAWMVRGRGGTQYF.